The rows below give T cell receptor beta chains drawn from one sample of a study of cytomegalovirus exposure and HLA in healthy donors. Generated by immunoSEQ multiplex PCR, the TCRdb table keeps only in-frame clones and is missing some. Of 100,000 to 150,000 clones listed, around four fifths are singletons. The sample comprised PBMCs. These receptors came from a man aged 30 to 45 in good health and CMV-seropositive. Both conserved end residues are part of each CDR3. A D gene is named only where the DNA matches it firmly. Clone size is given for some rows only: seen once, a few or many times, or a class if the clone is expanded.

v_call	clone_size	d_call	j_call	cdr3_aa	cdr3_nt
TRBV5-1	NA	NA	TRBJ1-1	CASSLNPGGNTEAFF	TGCGCCAGCAGCTTAAACCCCGGGGGAAACACTGAAGCTTTCTTT
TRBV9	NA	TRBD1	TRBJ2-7	CASSPGQGDEQYF	TGTGCCAGCAGCCCGGGACAGGGAGACGAGCAGTACTTC
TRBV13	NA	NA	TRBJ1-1	CASSSDSEAFF	TGTGCCAGCAGCTCGGACAGTGAAGCTTTCTTT
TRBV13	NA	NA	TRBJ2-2	CASSQNPERTGELFF	TGTGCCAGCAGCCAGAATCCCGAGCGCACCGGGGAGCTGTTTTTT
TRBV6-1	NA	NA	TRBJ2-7	CASSPGLSHGYEQYF	TGTGCCAGCAGTCCGGGACTCAGTCACGGTTACGAGCAGTACTTC
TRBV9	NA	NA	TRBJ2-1	CASSVDRGEQFF	TGTGCCAGCAGCGTAGATCGAGGGGAGCAGTTCTTC
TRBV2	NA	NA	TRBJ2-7	CASNLVNYEQYF	TGTGCCAGCAACCTAGTGAACTACGAGCAGTACTTC
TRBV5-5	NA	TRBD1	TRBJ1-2	CASSSRDRAYGYTF	TGTGCCAGCAGCTCCCGGGACAGGGCCTATGGCTACACCTTC
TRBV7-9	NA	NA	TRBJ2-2	CASSPLRFGNTGELFF	TGTGCCAGCAGCCCGCTCAGGTTTGGGAACACCGGGGAGCTGTTTTTT
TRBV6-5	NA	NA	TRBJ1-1	CASSRSREEAFF	TGTGCCAGCAGTCGTTCCAGGGAAGAAGCTTTCTTT
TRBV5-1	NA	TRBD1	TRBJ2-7	CASSLGRGQAAYEQYF	TGCGCCAGCAGCTTGGGTCGGGGACAGGCGGCCTACGAGCAGTACTTC
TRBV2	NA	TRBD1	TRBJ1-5	CASNTGTGYNQPQHF	TGTGCCAGCAATACCGGGACAGGGTACAATCAGCCCCAGCATTTT
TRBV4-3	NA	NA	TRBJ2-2	CASSHSEASGELFF	TGCGCCAGCAGCCATTCGGAGGCCTCCGGGGAGCTGTTTTTT
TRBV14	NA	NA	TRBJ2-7	CASSQAVGGTYEQYF	TGTGCCAGCAGCCAAGCGGTCGGCGGGACCTACGAGCAGTACTTC
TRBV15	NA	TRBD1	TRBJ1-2	CATSREIYRTGGFGYTF	TGTGCCACCAGCAGAGAAATTTACAGGACAGGGGGCTTTGGCTACACCTTC
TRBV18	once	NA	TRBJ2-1	CASSPEWSSYNEQFF	TGTGCCAGCTCACCGGAGTGGAGCTCCTACAATGAGCAGTTCTTC
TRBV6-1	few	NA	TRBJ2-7	CATELSGGSYEQYF	TGTGCCACCGAGCTTAGCGGCGGCTCCTACGAGCAGTACTTC
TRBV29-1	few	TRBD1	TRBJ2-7	CSVEPDRGVSEQYF	TGCAGCGTTGAACCCGACAGGGGGGTTTCCGAGCAGTACTTC
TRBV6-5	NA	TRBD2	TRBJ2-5	CASSLLAGALRETQYF	TGTGCCAGCAGTTTGCTAGCGGGAGCCCTCCGAGAGACCCAGTACTTC
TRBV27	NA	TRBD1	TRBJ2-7	CASSSRTGVTYEQYF	TGTGCCAGCAGTTCCCGGACAGGGGTCACCTACGAGCAGTACTTC
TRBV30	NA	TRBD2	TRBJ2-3	CAWMMLAGADTQYF	TGTGCCTGGATGATGCTAGCGGGAGCAGATACGCAGTATTTT
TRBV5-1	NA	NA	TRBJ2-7	CASTGTYTYEQYF	TGCGCCAGCACGGGGACTTATACCTACGAGCAGTACTTC
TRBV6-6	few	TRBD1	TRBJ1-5	CASSRDSWNQPQHF	TGTGCCAGCAGTCGGGACAGTTGGAATCAGCCCCAGCATTTT
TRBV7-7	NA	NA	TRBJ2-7	CASSLVRVLYYEQYF	TGTGCCAGCAGCTTAGTGCGGGTTCTTTACTACGAGCAGTACTTC